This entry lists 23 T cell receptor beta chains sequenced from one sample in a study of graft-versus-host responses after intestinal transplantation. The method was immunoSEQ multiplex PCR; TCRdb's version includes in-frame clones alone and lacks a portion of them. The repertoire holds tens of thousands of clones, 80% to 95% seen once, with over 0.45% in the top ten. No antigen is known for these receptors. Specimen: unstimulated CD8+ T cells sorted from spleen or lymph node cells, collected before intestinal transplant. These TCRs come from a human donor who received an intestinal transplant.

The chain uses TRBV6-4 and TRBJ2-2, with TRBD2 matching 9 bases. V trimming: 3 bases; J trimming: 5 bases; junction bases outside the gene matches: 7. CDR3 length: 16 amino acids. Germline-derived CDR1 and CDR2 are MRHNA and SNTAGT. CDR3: CASSEAGGLFTGELFF. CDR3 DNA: TGTGCCAGCAGTGAAGCGGGGGGTTTATTTACCGGGGAGCTGTTTTTT.

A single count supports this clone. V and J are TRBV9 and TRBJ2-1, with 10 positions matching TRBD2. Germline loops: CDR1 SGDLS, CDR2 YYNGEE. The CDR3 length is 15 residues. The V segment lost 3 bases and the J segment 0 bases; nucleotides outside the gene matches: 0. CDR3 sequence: CASSASGSSYNEQFF. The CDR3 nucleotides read TGTGCCAGCAGCGCTAGCGGGAGCTCCTACAATGAGCAGTTCTTC.

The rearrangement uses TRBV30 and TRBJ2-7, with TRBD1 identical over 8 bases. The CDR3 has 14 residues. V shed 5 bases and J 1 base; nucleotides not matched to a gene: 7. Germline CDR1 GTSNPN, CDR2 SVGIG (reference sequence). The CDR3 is CAWSHGTGSYEQYF. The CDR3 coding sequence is TGTGCCTGGTCTCACGGGACAGGATCCTACGAGCAGTACTTC.

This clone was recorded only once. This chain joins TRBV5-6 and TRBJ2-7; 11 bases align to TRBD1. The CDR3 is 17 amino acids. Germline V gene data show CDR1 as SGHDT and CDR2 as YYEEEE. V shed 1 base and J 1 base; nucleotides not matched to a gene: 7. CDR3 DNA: TGTGCCAGCAGCTTGTTTGAGGGACAGGGGGTGTCCTACGAGCAGTACTTC. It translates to CASSLFEGQGVSYEQYF.

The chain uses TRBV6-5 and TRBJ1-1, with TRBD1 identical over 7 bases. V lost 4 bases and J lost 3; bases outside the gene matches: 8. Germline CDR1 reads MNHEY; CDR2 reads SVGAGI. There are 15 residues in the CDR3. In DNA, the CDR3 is TGTGCCAGCAGTTCCGACAGGGCTGATTACACTGAAGCTTTCTTT. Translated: CASSSDRADYTEAFF.

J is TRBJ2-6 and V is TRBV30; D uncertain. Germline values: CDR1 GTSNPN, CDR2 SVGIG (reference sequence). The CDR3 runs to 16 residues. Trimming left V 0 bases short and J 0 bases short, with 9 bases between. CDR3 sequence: CAWSVPWSSGANVLTF. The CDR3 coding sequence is TGTGCCTGGAGTGTACCATGGAGCTCTGGGGCCAACGTCCTGACTTTC.

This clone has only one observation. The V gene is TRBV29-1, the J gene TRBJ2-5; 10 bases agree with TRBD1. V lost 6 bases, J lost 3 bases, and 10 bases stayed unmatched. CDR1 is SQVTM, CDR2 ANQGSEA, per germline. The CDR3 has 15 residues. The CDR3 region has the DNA TGCAGCGTGGAAAACGGGACAGGGGTTAAAGAGACCCAGTACTTC. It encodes CSVENGTGVKETQYF.

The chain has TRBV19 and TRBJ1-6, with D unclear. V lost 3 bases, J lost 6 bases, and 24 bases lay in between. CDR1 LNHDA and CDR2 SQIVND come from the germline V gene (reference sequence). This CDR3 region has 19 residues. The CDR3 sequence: CASSMVSQGGNYGNSPLHF. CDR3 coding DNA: TGTGCCAGTAGTATGGTCAGCCAAGGAGGGAATTACGGTAATTCACCCCTCCACTTT.

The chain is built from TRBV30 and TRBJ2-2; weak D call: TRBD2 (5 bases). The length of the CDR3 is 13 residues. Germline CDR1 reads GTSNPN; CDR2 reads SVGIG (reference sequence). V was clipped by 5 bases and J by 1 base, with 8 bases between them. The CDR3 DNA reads TGTGCCTGGTTCCGGGGGAACACCGGGGAGCTGTTTTTT. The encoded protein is CAWFRGNTGELFF.

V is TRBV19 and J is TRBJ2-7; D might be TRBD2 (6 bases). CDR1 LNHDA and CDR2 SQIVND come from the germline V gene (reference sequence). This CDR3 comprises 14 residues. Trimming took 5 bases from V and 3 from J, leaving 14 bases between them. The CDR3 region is CASSPDYQIYEQYF. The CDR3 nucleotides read TGTGCCAGTAGTCCGGACTACCAAATCTACGAGCAGTACTTC. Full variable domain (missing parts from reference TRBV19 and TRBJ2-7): DGGITQSPKYLFRKEGQNVTLSCEQNLNHDAMYWYRQDPGQGLRLIYYSQIVNDFQKGDIAEGYSVSREKKESFPLTVTSAQKNPTAFYLCASSPDYQIYEQYFGPGTRLTVT.

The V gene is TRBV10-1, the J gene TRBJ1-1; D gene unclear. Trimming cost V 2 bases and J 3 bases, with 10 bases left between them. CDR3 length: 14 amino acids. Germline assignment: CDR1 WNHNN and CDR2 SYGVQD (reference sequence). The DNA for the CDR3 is TGCGCCAGCAGTGAGGCTAGGGAGGACACTGAAGCTTTCTTT. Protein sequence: CASSEAREDTEAFF.

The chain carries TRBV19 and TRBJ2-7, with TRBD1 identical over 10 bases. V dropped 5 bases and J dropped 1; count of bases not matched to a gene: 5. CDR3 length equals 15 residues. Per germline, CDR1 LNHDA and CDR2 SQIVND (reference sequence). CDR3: CASSFGQGGSYEQYF. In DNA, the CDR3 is TGTGCCAGTAGTTTCGGACAGGGGGGATCCTACGAGCAGTACTTC.

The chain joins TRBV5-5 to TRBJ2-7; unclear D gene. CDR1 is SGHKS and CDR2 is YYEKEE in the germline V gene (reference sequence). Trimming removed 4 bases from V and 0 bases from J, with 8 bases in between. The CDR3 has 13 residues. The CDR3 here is CASSPTSSYEQYF. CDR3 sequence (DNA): TGTGCCAGCAGCCCGACAAGCTCCTACGAGCAGTACTTC. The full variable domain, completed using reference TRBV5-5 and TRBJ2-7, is DAGVTQSPTHLIKTRGQQVTLRCSPISGHKSVSWYQQVLGQGPQFIFQYYEKEERGRGNFPDRFSARQFPNYSSELNVNALLLGDSALYLCASSPTSSYEQYFGPGTRLTVT.

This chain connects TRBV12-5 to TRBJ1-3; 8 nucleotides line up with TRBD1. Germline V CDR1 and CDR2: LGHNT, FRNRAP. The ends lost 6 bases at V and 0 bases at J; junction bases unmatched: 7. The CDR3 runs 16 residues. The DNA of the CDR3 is TGTGCTAGTGGCGCGGACAGGGCGTTCTCTGGAAACACCATATATTTT. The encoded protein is CASGADRAFSGNTIYF.

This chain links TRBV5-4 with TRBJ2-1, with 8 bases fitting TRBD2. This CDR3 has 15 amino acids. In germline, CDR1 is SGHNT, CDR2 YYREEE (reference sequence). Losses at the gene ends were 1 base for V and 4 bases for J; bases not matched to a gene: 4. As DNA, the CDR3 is TGTGCCAGCAGCTTGTCCCGGGAGGGGTACAATGAGCAGTTCTTC. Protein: CASSLSREGYNEQFF.

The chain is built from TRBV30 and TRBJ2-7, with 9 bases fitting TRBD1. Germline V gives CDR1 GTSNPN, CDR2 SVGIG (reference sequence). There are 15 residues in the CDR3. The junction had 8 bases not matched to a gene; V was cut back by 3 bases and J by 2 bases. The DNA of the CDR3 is TGTGCCTGGAGCCAGGGACAGGGAGGCGCCTACGAGCAGTACTTC. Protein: CAWSQGQGGAYEQYF.

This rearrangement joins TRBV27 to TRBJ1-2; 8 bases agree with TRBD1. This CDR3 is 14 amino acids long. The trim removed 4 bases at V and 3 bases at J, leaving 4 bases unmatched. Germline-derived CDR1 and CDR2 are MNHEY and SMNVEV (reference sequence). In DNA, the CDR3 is TGTGCCAGCAGTTGGCAGGGGGCTCACTATGGCTACACCTTC. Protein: CASSWQGAHYGYTF.

This CDR3 is CASSYSSGGPHEQYF. The CDR3 region has the DNA TGTGCCAGCAGTTACTCGAGCGGGGGGCCCCACGAGCAGTACTTC. The J gene is TRBJ2-7, the V gene TRBV6-5; 9 bases are a match to TRBD2. From germline, CDR1 is MNHEY and CDR2 SVGAGI. J was trimmed by 5 bases and V by 0 bases; bases with no gene match: 5. The CDR3 is made up of 15 amino acids.

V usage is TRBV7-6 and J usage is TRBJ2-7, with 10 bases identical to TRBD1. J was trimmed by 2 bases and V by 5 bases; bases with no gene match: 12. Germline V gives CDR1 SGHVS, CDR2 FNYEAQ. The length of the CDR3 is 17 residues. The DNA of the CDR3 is TGTGCCAGCAGCGATTCCTTTCCGGGACAGGGGACCTACGAGCAGTACTTC. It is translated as CASSDSFPGQGTYEQYF.

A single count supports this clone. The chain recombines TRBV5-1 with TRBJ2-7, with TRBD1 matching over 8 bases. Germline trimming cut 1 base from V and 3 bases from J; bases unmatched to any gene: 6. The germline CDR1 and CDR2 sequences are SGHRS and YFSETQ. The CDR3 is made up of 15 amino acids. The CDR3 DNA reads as TGCGCCAGCAGCTTGAGGGGACAGGCCGACTACGAGCAGTACTTC. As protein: CASSLRGQADYEQYF.

The CDR3 DNA is TGTGCCAGTAGTACAGGGACAGAGAACACTGAAGCTTTCTTT. Translated: CASSTGTENTEAFF. V and J are TRBV19 and TRBJ1-1; 7 bases fit TRBD1. The CDR3 contains 14 residues. Germline values: CDR1 LNHDA, CDR2 SQIVND (reference sequence). Trimming took 4 bases from V and 1 from J; bases not matched to a gene: 3.

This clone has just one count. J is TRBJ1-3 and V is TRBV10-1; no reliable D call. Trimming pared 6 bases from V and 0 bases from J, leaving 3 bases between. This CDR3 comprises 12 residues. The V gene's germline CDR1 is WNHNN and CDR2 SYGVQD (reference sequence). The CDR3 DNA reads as TGCGCCAGCAGCCACTCTGGAAACACCATATATTTT. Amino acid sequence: CASSHSGNTIYF.

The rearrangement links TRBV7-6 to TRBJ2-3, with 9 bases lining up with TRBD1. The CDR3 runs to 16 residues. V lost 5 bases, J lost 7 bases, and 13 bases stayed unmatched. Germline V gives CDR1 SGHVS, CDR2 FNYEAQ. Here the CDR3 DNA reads TGTGCCAGCAGCACCGGACAGGGGTTCGCCTTTTATACGCAGTATTTT. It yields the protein CASSTGQGFAFYTQYF.